These 12 T cell receptor beta chains originate from one sample sequenced in a study of Ad26.COV2.S vaccination and SARS-CoV-2 variants. The method was immunoSEQ multiplex PCR; TCRdb's version includes in-frame clones alone and lacks a portion of them. The sample yields hundreds of thousands of clones, 75% to 95% seen once. Treatment noted: 15 to 20 received Ad26.COV2.S at low or high dose, single or two shots; several received placebo; per-sample allocation not given. Following the first vaccine or placebo injection, samples were taken on day 63. Sequences were derived from peripheral blood, sampled in a trial of Ad26.COV2.S vaccine versus placebo. The receptor set was obtained from a person between 18 and 65 years old who received the Ad26.COV2.S COVID-19 vaccine or a placebo.

The chain carries TRBV12-3 or TRBV12-4 and TRBJ2-1, with 8 bases that match TRBD2. V was pared by 7 bases and J by 11 bases, with 10 bases of the junction left unmatched. The CDR3 is made up of 13 amino acids. CDR3 sequence: CASIKTSGAKQFF. CDR3 DNA sequence: TGTGCCAGCATCAAAACTAGCGGAGCAAAGCAGTTCTTC.

The chain recombines TRBV18 with TRBJ2-5; 7 bases align to TRBD1. CDR1 KGHSH and CDR2 LQKENI come from the germline V gene. The CDR3 covers 13 residues. The ends lost 8 bases at V and 2 bases at J; junction bases unmatched: 5. The CDR3 DNA is TGTGCCAGCGCCAGACAGGGTCAAGAGACCCAGTACTTC. Translation: CASARQGQETQYF.

The rearrangement uses TRBV20-1 and TRBJ2-1, with D unclear. The CDR3 is made up of 11 amino acids. Germline CDR1 reads DFQATT; CDR2 reads SNEGSKA (reference sequence). Trimming removed 6 bases at V and 8 bases at J, with 11 bases between. The DNA for the CDR3 is TGCAGTGCCAGTGGGCACGATGAGCAGTTCTTC. Translated: CSASGHDEQFF.

The chain employs TRBV2 and TRBJ2-7, with D unresolved. V shed 7 bases and J shed 11 bases, with 21 bases lying between them. The CDR3 sequence is 13 residues long. Germline V gene lookup returns CDR1 SNHLY and CDR2 FYNNEI. This CDR3 is CASKYTLMGKEYF. CDR3 bases: TGTGCCAGCAAATACACCCTGATGGGGAAGGAGTACTTC.

The genes are TRBV4-1 and TRBJ1-4; tentative D call: TRBD1 (6 bases). Trimming removed 4 bases from V and 4 bases from J, with 16 bases in between. CDR3 length: 16 residues. Germline lookup yields CDR1 MGHRA and CDR2 YSYEKL. As DNA, the CDR3 is TGCGCCAGCAGCCGGGCACCGGGACACTTTAATGAAAAACTGTTTTTT. Translated, it gives CASSRAPGHFNEKLFF.

The CDR3 DNA reads as TGTGCCAGCAGCTTAGCCCGCGGCGGCTTGATCAATGAGCAGTTCTTC. This sequence encodes CASSLARGGLINEQFF. The chain recombines TRBV11-2 with TRBJ2-1; D uncertain. Germline-derived CDR1 and CDR2 are SGHAT and FQNNGV. The CDR3 loop spans 16 amino acids. The germline V and J ends were trimmed by 1 base and 6 bases, with 16 bases remaining between them.

The V call is TRBV15, the J call TRBJ1-4; D unclear. Per germline, CDR1 LNHNV and CDR2 YYDKDF (reference sequence). Trimming shortened V by 0 bases and J by 8 bases, and 7 bases separated the two germline ends. The CDR3 is made up of 13 amino acids. CDR3 sequence (DNA): TGTGCCACCAGCAGAGATCCGGTCGAAAAACTGTTTTTT. It codes for CATSRDPVEKLFF.

The chain recombines TRBV6-1 with TRBJ1-1, with a weak D call TRBD1 (6 bases). The V gene lost 3 bases and the J gene lost 1 base, with 18 bases spanning the gap. From germline, CDR1 is MNHNS and CDR2 SASEGT. The CDR3 loop spans 17 amino acids. This CDR3 is CASSDLQGGDQNTEAFF. As DNA, the CDR3 is TGTGCCAGCAGTGATTTACAGGGAGGGGACCAGAACACTGAAGCTTTCTTT.

This clone was seen a handful of times. This rearrangement joins TRBV27 to TRBJ1-3; no firm D call. Germline CDR1 and CDR2: MNHEY and SMNVEV (reference sequence). V was clipped by 10 bases and J by 4 bases, with 17 bases between them. This CDR3 comprises 14 residues. The CDR3 region is CATPLSRSGNTIYF. CDR3 bases: TGTGCCACCCCCCTAAGTAGATCCGGAAACACCATATATTTT.

CDR3 in DNA: TGTGCCAGCAGTTTAGGGGGAATCAATGAGCAGTTCTTC. Translated: CASSLGGINEQFF. The genes are TRBV28 and TRBJ2-1, with D perhaps being TRBD1 or TRBD2 (5 bases each). The CDR3 extends over 13 amino acids. Trimming took 2 bases from V and 6 from J, leaving 8 bases between them. Germline V lookup: CDR1 MDHEN, CDR2 SYDVKM.

The chain combines TRBV7-3 with TRBJ2-2; 7 bases fit TRBD1. CDR1 is SGHTA and CDR2 is FQGTGA in the germline V gene. The J segment lost 2 bases and the V segment lost 6 bases, leaving 12 bases of the junction unmatched. This CDR3 spans 17 amino acids. The CDR3 DNA sequence: TGTGCCAGCAGTCCAGACAGGGTTAGTCCAAACACCGGGGAGCTGTTTTTT. This translates into CASSPDRVSPNTGELFF.

The chain is built from TRBV11-2 and TRBJ2-3; 9 nucleotides match TRBD1. Germline V gene sequence: CDR1 SGHAT, CDR2 FQNNGV. This CDR3 has 17 residues. J was trimmed by 1 base and V by 4 bases; bases with no gene match: 9. CDR3 nucleotides: TGTGCCAGCAGCTCTGGGACAGGGTGGGGGGGCACAGATACGCAGTATTTT. Amino acid sequence: CASSSGTGWGGTDTQYF. Full variable domain (rest looked up from reference TRBV11-2 and TRBJ2-3): EAGVAQSPRYKIIEKRQSVAFWCNPISGHATLYWYQQILGQGPKLLIQFQNNGVVDDSQLPKDRFSAERLKGVDSTLKIQPAKLEDSAVYLCASSSGTGWGGTDTQYFGPGTRLTVL.